This T cell receptor beta chain was sequenced for a study of blood T cell repertoires in COVID-19. About the research overall: Both acute and convalescent COVID-19 samples were obtained from the United States, Italy and Spain. Sample material is recorded as cDNA or gDNA derived from T cells, B-cell-depleted T cells, or PBMCs.

This clone was found once. Data came from immunoSEQ multiplex PCR; TCRdb stores just in-frame clones and leaves some out. The sample holds under 250,000 clones, approximately 82% seen once. Germline CDR1 SEHNR, CDR2 FQNEAQ (reference sequence). The CDR3 has 14 amino acids. Trimming shortened V by 3 bases and J by 4 bases, and 12 bases separated the two germline ends. Sequencing input: peripheral blood. This TCR was recovered from a woman between 45 and 65 years old with acute or convalescent COVID-19. The chain combines TRBV7-9 with TRBJ1-2, with D possibly being TRBD1 (6 bases). The CDR3 DNA sequence: TGTGCCAGCAGCTTCCCACAGGGCCTCTATGGCTACACCTTC. Its translation: CASSFPQGLYGYTF.